This TCR beta chain was observed in a study of blood T cell repertoires in COVID-19. Sequencing used immunoSEQ multiplex PCR; TCRdb keeps in-frame clones, though not all of them. The data contain some 150,000 clones, around 88% of them singletons. V gave up 3 bases and J gave up 3 bases; unmatched junction bases: 11. The CDR3 consists of 18 residues. Germline lookup yields CDR1 LNHDA and CDR2 SQIVND (reference sequence). This TCR derives from a woman aged 55-69 years with acute or convalescent COVID-19. The sequenced material came from peripheral blood. This chain links TRBV19 with TRBJ2-1; 10 bases match TRBD2. The CDR3 protein is CASSISVAGGGVYNEQFF. The CDR3 region has the DNA TGTGCCAGTAGTATCAGCGTAGCGGGGGGCGGGGTCTACAATGAGCAGTTCTTC.